This is a list of T cell receptor beta chains from one sample in a study of tumor-infiltrating lymphocytes in localized non-small cell lung cancer. Libraries were prepared by immunoSEQ multiplex PCR; TCRdb keeps only in-frame clonotypes and omits some of them. The sample lists about 12,000 clones, 70% to 90% seen once, with over 7% in the top ten. Material: lung tumor tissue. These receptors came from a human donor with non-small cell lung cancer. The CDR3 runs from the conserved cysteine through the conserved F or W. The D gene is left open where the match is weak. Some rows have no size entry. The others give once, few or many, or a class for an expanded clone.

>15|TRBV10-2|once|TRBD2|TRBJ2-3
TGCGCCAGCAGTGGGGCGGGAGGAAGCACAGATACGCAGTATTTT
CASSGAGGSTDTQYF
>21|TRBV28|-|TRBD1|TRBJ2-7
TGTGCCAGCAGTAACCCGGGACAGGGGGCGGATAGCGGGACCGCATGGGACGAGCAGTACTTC
CASSNPGQGADSGTAWDEQYF
>14|TRBV10-3|few|TRBD2|TRBJ2-1
TGTGCCATCAATCCGGGACTAGCGGCTAATGAGCAGTTCTTC
CAINPGLAANEQFF
>13|TRBV5-1|-|-|TRBJ2-7
TGCGCCAGCAGCTTGGGATACCTCTACGAGCAGTACTTC
CASSLGYLYEQYF
>14|TRBV2|-|TRBD2|TRBJ2-1
TGTGCCAGCAGGGAGAGGACGGGAGGGAATGAGCAGTTCTTC
CASRERTGGNEQFF
>14|TRBV7-9|-|-|TRBJ2-5
TGTGCCAGCAGCCCAACTGCAACACAAGAGACCCAGTACTTC
CASSPTATQETQYF
>18|TRBV30|-|-|TRBJ1-6
TGTGCCTGGAGTGTTGGGGCCCGCCAGGCCGCACCTAATTCACCCCTCCACTTT
CAWSVGARQAAPNSPLHF
>13|TRBV6-5|-|-|TRBJ2-2
TGTGCCAGCAGCCACAGGACCACCGGGGAGCTGTTTTTT
CASSHRTTGELFF
>14|TRBV5-1|-|-|TRBJ1-2
TGCGCCAGCAGCTTGGGCGACGGCAACTATGGCTACACCTTC
CASSLGDGNYGYTF
>19|TRBV5-1|-|TRBD2|TRBJ2-2
TGCGCCAGCAGCCCGGGACTAGCGGGAGGCCTACCACAAGCCGGGGAGCTGTTTTTT
CASSPGLAGGLPQAGELFF
>15|TRBV21-1|-|-|TRBJ1-5
TGTGCCAGCATCTCGACAGGGGTGGACAATCAGCCCCAGCATTTT
CASISTGVDNQPQHF